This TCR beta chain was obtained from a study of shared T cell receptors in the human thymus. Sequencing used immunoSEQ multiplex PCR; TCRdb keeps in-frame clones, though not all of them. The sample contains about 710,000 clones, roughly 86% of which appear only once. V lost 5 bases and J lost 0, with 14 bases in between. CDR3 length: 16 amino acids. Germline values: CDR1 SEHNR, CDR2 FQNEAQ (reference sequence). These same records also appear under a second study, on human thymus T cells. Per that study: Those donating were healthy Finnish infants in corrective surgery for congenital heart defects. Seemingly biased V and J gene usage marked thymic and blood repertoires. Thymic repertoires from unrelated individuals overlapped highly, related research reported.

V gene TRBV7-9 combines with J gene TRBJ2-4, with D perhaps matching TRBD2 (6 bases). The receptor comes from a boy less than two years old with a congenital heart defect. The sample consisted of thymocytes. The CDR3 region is CASSLGRGLAKNIQYF. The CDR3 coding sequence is TGTGCCAGCAGCCTAGGACGGGGACTAGCCAAAAACATTCAGTACTTC.